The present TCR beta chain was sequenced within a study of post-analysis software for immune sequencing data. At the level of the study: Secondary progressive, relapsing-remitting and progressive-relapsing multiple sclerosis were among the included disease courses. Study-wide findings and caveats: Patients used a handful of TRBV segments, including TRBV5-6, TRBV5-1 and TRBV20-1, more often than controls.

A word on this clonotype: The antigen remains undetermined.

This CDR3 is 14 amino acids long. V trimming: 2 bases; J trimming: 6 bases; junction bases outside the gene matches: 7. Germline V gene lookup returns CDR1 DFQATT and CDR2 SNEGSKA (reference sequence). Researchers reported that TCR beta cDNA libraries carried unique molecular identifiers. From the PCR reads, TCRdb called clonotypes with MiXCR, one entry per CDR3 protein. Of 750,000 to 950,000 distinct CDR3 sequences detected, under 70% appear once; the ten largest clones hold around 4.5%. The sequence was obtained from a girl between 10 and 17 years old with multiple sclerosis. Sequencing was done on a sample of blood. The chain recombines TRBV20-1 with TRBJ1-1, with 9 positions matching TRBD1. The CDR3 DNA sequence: TGCAGTGCTAGAAGGACAGGGGAGAGAGCTGAAGCTTTCTTT. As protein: CSARRTGERAEAFF.